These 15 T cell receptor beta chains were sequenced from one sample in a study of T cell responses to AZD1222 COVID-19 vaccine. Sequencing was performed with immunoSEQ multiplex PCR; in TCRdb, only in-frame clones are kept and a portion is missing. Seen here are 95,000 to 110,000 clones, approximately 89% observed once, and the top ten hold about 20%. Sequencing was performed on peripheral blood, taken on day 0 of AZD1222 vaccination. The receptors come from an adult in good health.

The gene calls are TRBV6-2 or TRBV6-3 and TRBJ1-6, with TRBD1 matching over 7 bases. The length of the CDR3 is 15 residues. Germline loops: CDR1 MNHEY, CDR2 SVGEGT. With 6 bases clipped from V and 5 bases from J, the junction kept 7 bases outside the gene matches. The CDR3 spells CASSPGTADNSPLHF. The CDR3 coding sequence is TGTGCCAGCAGCCCAGGGACAGCGGATAATTCACCCCTCCACTTT.

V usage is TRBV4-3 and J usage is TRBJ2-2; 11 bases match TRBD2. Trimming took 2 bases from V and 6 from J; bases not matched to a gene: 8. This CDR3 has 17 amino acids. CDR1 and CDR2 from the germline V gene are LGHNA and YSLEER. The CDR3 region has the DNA TGCGCCAGCAGCCAACAAACTAGCGGGGGACCAGCCGGGGAGCTGTTTTTT. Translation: CASSQQTSGGPAGELFF.

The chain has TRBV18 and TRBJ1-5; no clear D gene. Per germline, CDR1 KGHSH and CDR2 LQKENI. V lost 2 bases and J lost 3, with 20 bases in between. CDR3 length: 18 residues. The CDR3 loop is CASSPARSLQLHNQPQHF. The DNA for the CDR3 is TGTGCCAGCTCACCAGCGCGGTCGCTACAACTCCACAATCAGCCCCAGCATTTT. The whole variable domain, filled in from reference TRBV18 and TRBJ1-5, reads NAGVMQNPRHLVRRRGQEARLRCSPMKGHSHVYWYRQLPEEGLKFMVYLQKENIIDESGMPKERFSAEFPKEGPSILRIQQVVRGDSAAYFCASSPARSLQLHNQPQHFGDGTRLSIL.

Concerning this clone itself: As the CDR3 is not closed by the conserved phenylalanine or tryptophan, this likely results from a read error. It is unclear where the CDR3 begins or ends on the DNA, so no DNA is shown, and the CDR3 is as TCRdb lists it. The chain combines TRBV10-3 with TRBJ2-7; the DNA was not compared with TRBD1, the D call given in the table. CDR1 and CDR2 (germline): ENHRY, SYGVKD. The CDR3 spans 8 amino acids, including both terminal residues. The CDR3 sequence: CAPNGWGL.

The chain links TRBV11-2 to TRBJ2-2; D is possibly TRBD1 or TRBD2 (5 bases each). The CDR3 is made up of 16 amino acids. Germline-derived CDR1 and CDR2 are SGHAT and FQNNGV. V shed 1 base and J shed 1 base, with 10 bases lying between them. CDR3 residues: CASSLGGVVNTGELFF. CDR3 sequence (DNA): TGTGCCAGCAGCTTAGGAGGGGTGGTGAACACCGGGGAGCTGTTTTTT.

The CDR3 reads CASRGQAVTYGYTF. In nucleotides, the CDR3 is TGTGCCAGCAGGGGACAGGCGGTGACCTATGGCTACACCTTC. This chain connects TRBV2 to TRBJ1-2, with 8 nucleotides matching TRBD1. This CDR3 contains 14 residues. Per the germline V gene, CDR1 is SNHLY and CDR2 is FYNNEI. Trimming cost V 6 bases and J 4 bases; bases outside gene matches: 7.

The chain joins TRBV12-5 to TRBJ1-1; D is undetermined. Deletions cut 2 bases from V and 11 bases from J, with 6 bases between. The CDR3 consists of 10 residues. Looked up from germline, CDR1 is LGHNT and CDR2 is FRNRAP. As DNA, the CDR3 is TGTGCTAGTGGTTTGAATGTCGCTTTCTTT. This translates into CASGLNVAFF.

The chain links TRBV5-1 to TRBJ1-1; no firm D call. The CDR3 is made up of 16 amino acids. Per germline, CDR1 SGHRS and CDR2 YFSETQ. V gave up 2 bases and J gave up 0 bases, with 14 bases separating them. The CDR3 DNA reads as TGCGCCAGCAGCTTTTTGGGGAGTCGGATGAACACTGAAGCTTTCTTT. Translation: CASSFLGSRMNTEAFF.

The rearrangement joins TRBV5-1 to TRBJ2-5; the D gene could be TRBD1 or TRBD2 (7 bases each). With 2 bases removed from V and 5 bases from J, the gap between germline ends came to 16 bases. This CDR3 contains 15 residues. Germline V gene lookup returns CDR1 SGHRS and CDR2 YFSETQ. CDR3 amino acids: CASSFDQGGTETQYF. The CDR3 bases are TGCGCCAGCAGCTTCGACCAGGGGGGGACGGAGACCCAGTACTTC.

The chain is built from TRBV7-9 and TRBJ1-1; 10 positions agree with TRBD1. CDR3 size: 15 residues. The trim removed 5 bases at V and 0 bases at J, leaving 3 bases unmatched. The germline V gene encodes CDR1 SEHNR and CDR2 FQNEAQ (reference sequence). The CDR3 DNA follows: TGTGCCAGCAGCCGGACAGGGGGGTTGAACACTGAAGCTTTCTTT. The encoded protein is CASSRTGGLNTEAFF.

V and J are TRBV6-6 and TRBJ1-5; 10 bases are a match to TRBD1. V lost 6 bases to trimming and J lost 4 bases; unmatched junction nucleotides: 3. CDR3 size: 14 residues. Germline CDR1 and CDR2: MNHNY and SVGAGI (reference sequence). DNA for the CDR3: TGTGCCAGCAGGGGACAGGGGCGAAATCAGCCCCAGCATTTT. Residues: CASRGQGRNQPQHF.

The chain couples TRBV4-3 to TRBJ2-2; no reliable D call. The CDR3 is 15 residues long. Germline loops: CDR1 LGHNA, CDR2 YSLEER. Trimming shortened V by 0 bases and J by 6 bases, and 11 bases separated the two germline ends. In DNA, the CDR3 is TGCGCCAGCAGCCAAGATCCGGCATTGGCCGGGGAGCTGTTTTTT. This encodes CASSQDPALAGELFF.

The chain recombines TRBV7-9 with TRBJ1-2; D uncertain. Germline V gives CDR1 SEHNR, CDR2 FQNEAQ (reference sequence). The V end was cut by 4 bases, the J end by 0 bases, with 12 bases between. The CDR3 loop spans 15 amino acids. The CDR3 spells CASSSAAVANYGYTF. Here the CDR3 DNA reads TGTGCCAGCAGCTCAGCGGCGGTAGCTAACTATGGCTACACCTTC. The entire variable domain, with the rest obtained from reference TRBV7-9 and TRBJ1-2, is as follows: DTGVSQNPRHKITKRGQNVTFRCDPISEHNRLYWYRQTLGQGPEFLTYFQNEAQLEKSRLLSDRFSAERPKGSFSTLEIQRTEQGDSAMYLCASSSAAVANYGYTFGSGTRLTVV.

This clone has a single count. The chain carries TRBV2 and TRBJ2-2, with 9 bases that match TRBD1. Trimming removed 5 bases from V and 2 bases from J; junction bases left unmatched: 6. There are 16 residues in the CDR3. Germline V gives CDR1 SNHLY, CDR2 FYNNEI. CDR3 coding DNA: TGTGCCAGCAGTTCCCCGGGACAGGGTAACACCGGGGAGCTGTTTTTT. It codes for CASSSPGQGNTGELFF.

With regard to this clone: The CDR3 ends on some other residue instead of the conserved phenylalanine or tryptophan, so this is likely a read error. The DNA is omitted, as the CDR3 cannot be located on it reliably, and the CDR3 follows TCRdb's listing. CDR3 amino acids: CASGQGRRYAAL. This chain uses TRBV28 with TRBJ1-5; TRBD1, as called in the table, went unchecked against the DNA. A total of 12 residues make up the CDR3, ends included. CDR1 is MDHEN, CDR2 SYDVKM, per germline.